Shown below are 32 T cell receptor beta chains from a single sample sequenced in a study of blood T cell repertoires in COVID-19. Profiling relied on immunoSEQ multiplex PCR, and the TCRdb table lists in-frame clones only, not all of them. The table lists approximately 290,000 clones, 75% to 90% of them singletons. The sequencing sample was made of PBMCs or T cells enriched from blood (not recorded which). Every receptor here comes from a woman in her twenties or thirties who had recovered from COVID-19.

The genes are TRBV29-1 and TRBJ1-2; D unclear. The CDR3 length is 14 residues. Germline assignment: CDR1 SQVTM and CDR2 ANQGSEA. Trimming stripped 4 bases from V and 4 bases from J, with 16 bases between. CDR3 DNA sequence: TGCAGCGTTGGAGTGAATAGCAGAGGCTATGGCTACACCTTC. It codes for CSVGVNSRGYGYTF.

This clone was seen a few times. This rearrangement joins TRBV27 to TRBJ1-1, with D possibly TRBD1 on 6 matching bases. The CDR3 runs 15 residues. Germline lookup yields CDR1 MNHEY and CDR2 SMNVEV (reference sequence). V was shortened by 5 bases and J by 4 bases, with 17 bases between the two germline ends. The CDR3 DNA sequence: TGTGCCAGCAGTCCTTCGACAGGCCCCGGCACTGAAGCTTTCTTT. It yields the protein CASSPSTGPGTEAFF.

V is TRBV7-2 and J is TRBJ2-4; D unresolved. Germline V gene data show CDR1 as SGHTA and CDR2 as FQGNSA. The CDR3 totals 16 residues. Between the trimmed V and J ends, which lost 4 bases and 0 bases, there was a span of 13 bases. The CDR3: CASSYYRPLAKNIQYF. The CDR3 DNA follows: TGTGCCAGCAGCTACTACCGGCCCCTAGCCAAAAACATTCAGTACTTC.

This CDR3 reads CASSKEGWAGWSYEQYF. In DNA form, the CDR3 reads TGTGCCAGCAGCAAAGAGGGCTGGGCAGGGTGGTCCTACGAGCAGTACTTC. The gene calls are TRBV21-1 and TRBJ2-7; the table's TRBD1 call for D was not verified on the DNA. TRBV21-1 counts as a pseudogene. This CDR3 has 17 amino acids.

This chain joins TRBV19 and TRBJ1-2, with 10 bases matching TRBD1. V lost 5 bases, J lost 8 bases, and 11 bases stayed unmatched. The CDR3 runs to 15 residues. Germline CDR1 is LNHDA and CDR2 is SQIVND (reference sequence). The CDR3 region has the DNA TGTGCCAGTAGTCTTACCGGGACAGGGGCCACGGGCTACACCTTC. Residues: CASSLTGTGATGYTF.

A word on this clone: At the DNA level, this CDR3 is encoded by other sequences in the same sample as well. The chain joins TRBV28 to TRBJ1-2; D not certain. V dropped 1 base and J dropped 2 bases, with 5 bases sitting between them. CDR1 is MDHEN, CDR2 SYDVKM, per germline. This CDR3 spans 13 amino acids. In DNA form, the CDR3 reads TGTGCCAGCAGTTTATCCAGGAACTATGGCTACACCTTC. It translates to CASSLSRNYGYTF.

The CDR3 DNA reads as TGTGCCAGCAGTCCCCTTCCGGGACAGTCCGCTGAAAAACTGTTTTTT. Protein: CASSPLPGQSAEKLFF. The chain uses TRBV28 and TRBJ1-4, with 7 nucleotides matching TRBD1. The V gene's germline CDR1 is MDHEN and CDR2 SYDVKM. The CDR3 contains 16 residues. V shed 5 bases, J shed 7 bases, and the junction held 13 bases outside the gene matches.

The J gene is TRBJ2-2, the V gene TRBV19; D is possibly TRBD2 (6 bases). CDR3 length: 14 amino acids. CDR1 is LNHDA, CDR2 SQIVND, per germline (reference sequence). V dropped 8 bases and J dropped 1 base, with 11 bases sitting between them. The chain's CDR3 is CASHRGKNTGELFF. CDR3 nucleotides: TGTGCCAGTCACCGGGGGAAGAACACCGGGGAGCTGTTTTTT.

V and J are TRBV3-1 (or the pseudogene TRBV3-2) and TRBJ2-5, with 8 positions matching TRBD2. Germline CDR1 and CDR2: LGHDT and YNNKEL (reference sequence). The CDR3 contains 14 residues. The V segment lost 1 base and the J segment 5 bases; nucleotides outside the gene matches: 3. Here the CDR3 reads CASSQGGGPETQYF. The CDR3 DNA is TGTGCCAGCAGCCAAGGCGGGGGGCCCGAGACCCAGTACTTC.

The CDR3 DNA follows: TGTGCCAGCAGTGGGCGGGGGGGTCTCTACAATGAGCAGTTCTTC. Translation: CASSGRGGLYNEQFF. The chain links TRBV27 to TRBJ2-1, with 9 bases aligning to TRBD2. The V gene's germline CDR1 is MNHEY and CDR2 SMNVEV (reference sequence). The CDR3 spans 15 residues. V gave up 5 bases and J gave up 3 bases; unmatched junction bases: 5.

The rearrangement uses TRBV5-3 and TRBJ2-1, with 10 nucleotides matching TRBD2. TRBV5-3 is an ORF for which the function is uncertain. The CDR3 runs to 15 residues. Trimming at V came to 5 bases and at J to 8 bases, leaving 10 bases not matched to a gene. In nucleotides, the CDR3 is TGTGCCAGAAGTTTAGCGGGGGGTTTTGCCCATGAGCAGTTCTTC. Translation: CARSLAGGFAHEQFF.

This chain connects TRBV5-6 to TRBJ1-6, with 8 bases aligning to TRBD1. The length of the CDR3 is 16 residues. Per germline, CDR1 SGHDT and CDR2 YYEEEE. Losses at the gene ends were 4 bases for V and 6 bases for J; bases not matched to a gene: 9. CDR3 residues: CASSPGQGGFNSPLHF. The CDR3 bases are TGTGCCAGCAGCCCAGGACAGGGAGGTTTTAATTCACCCCTCCACTTT.

This clone has more than one count but fewer than ten. J is TRBJ1-4 and V is TRBV7-8; 7 nucleotides agree with TRBD1. V lost 2 bases to trimming and J lost 6 bases; unmatched junction nucleotides: 15. This CDR3 is built from 18 residues. Germline CDR1 SGHVS, CDR2 FQNEAQ. The CDR3 DNA reads as TGTGCCAGCAGCTTAAGGGCAGGGGGGTATCAGTTCCATGAAAAACTGTTTTTT. Protein product: CASSLRAGGYQFHEKLFF.

V is TRBV6-5 and J is TRBJ2-1; a possible D gene is TRBD2 (5 bases). Trimming removed 5 bases from V and 7 bases from J, with 12 bases in between. Germline CDR1 is MNHEY and CDR2 is SVGAGI. The CDR3 contains 13 residues. CDR3 sequence: CASSTVGKNEQFF. Here the CDR3 DNA reads TGTGCCAGCAGTACGGTCGGGAAAAATGAGCAGTTCTTC.

This clone was found a few times. The chain employs TRBV30 and TRBJ2-2; possibly TRBD1 for D (5 bases). The CDR3 totals 15 residues. Germline V gene lookup returns CDR1 GTSNPN and CDR2 SVGIG (reference sequence). Trimming left V 4 bases short and J 3 bases short, with 15 bases between. The CDR3 region is CAWKPGNLDTGELFF. The CDR3 DNA reads TGTGCCTGGAAGCCAGGGAACTTGGACACCGGGGAGCTGTTTTTT.

J is TRBJ1-1 and V is TRBV28; maybe TRBD1 (5 bases). The CDR3 is made up of 14 amino acids. CDR1 and CDR2 (germline): MDHEN, SYDVKM. V gave up 3 bases and J gave up 7 bases, with 15 bases separating them. DNA for the CDR3: TGTGCCAGCAGTTTCGGCAGGGAGGAGGATGAAGCTTTCTTT. As protein: CASSFGREEDEAFF.

The chain joins TRBV28 to TRBJ2-5; TRBD1 aligns across 7 bases. The J segment lost 5 bases and the V segment lost 6 bases, leaving 15 bases of the junction unmatched. Germline V lookup: CDR1 MDHEN, CDR2 SYDVKM. The CDR3 runs to 16 residues. Here the CDR3 DNA reads TGTGCCAGCAGCACCCTCTCCCGGACAGGTCGGGAGACCCAGTACTTC. Translation gives CASSTLSRTGRETQYF.

The V gene is TRBV10-3, the J gene TRBJ2-7, with TRBD2 as a possible D gene (5 bases). Germline CDR1 reads ENHRY; CDR2 reads SYGVKD. The ends were cut back, 5 bases at V and 2 bases at J, with 10 bases in the middle. The CDR3 is made up of 13 amino acids. The CDR3 DNA reads as TGTGCCATCAGTCCGCCTAGCCCCTACGAGCAGTACTTC. Translated: CAISPPSPYEQYF.

In this sample, this clone turned up once. This chain connects TRBV28 to TRBJ2-7, with D possibly TRBD2 on 5 matching bases. This CDR3 has 12 residues. V lost 7 bases and J 5 bases, leaving 12 bases between the germline ends. Per germline, CDR1 MDHEN and CDR2 SYDVKM. The CDR3 loop reads CASTNLAHEQYF. The CDR3 DNA reads TGTGCCAGCACAAATCTAGCCCACGAGCAGTACTTC.

V and J are TRBV7-8 and TRBJ1-6; 9 bases are a match to TRBD1. V lost 1 base and J lost 8; bases outside the gene matches: 3. This CDR3 is 15 amino acids long. CDR1 and CDR2 from the germline V gene are SGHVS and FQNEAQ. CDR3 in amino acids: CASSLGGQGYSPLHF. The CDR3 DNA reads as TGTGCCAGCAGCTTAGGAGGACAGGGGTATTCACCCCTCCACTTT. Looking up the rest from reference TRBV7-8 and TRBJ1-6 gives the full variable domain: GAGVSQSPRYKVAKRGQDVALRCDPISGHVSLFWYQQALGQGPEFLTYFQNEAQLDKSGLPSDRFFAERPEGSVSTLKIQRTQQEDSAVYLCASSLGGQGYSPLHFGNGTRLTVT.

The chain couples TRBV4-1 to TRBJ1-1, with unresolved D. Germline loops: CDR1 MGHRA, CDR2 YSYEKL. The CDR3 has 16 amino acids. V was cut by 0 bases and J by 5 bases, with 16 bases left in between. In DNA form, the CDR3 reads TGCGCCAGCAGCCAAGATCGGCCGAGGGAGCGGACTGAAGCTTTCTTT. Translating gives CASSQDRPRERTEAFF.

The chain joins TRBV11-2 to TRBJ1-4; D ambiguous. The CDR3 spans 16 residues. V was cut by 7 bases and J by 2 bases, with 17 bases left in between. CDR1 is SGHAT, CDR2 FQNNGV, per germline. CDR3 sequence reads: CASTLFGVATNEKLFF. DNA of the CDR3: TGTGCCAGCACCCTATTCGGGGTTGCTACTAATGAAAAACTGTTTTTT.

The rearrangement uses TRBV13 and TRBJ1-2; 8 bases are shared with TRBD1. Unmatched junction bases numbered 6, after V lost 9 bases and J lost 6 bases. Germline-derived CDR1 and CDR2 are PRHDT and FYEKMQ (reference sequence). The CDR3 covers 12 residues. In nucleotides, the CDR3 is TGTGCCAGTATGGACAGGGAGAATGGCTACACCTTC. Protein product: CASMDRENGYTF. The complete variable domain, with remaining parts taken from reference TRBV13 and TRBJ1-2, reads AAGVIQSPRHLIKEKRETATLKCYPIPRHDTVYWYQQGPGQDPQFLISFYEKMQSDKGSIPDRFSAQQFSDYHSELNMSSLELGDSALYFCASMDRENGYTFGSGTRLTVV.

This clone was detected only once. The chain couples TRBV3-1 (or the pseudogene TRBV3-2) to TRBJ2-7, with D maybe TRBD1 (6 bases). The germline V and J ends were trimmed by 5 bases and 6 bases, with 14 bases remaining between them. The germline CDR1 and CDR2 sequences are LGHDT and YNNKEL (reference sequence). CDR3 length: 13 amino acids. The CDR3 DNA follows: TGTGCCAGCAGCGCCTTATCGACAGGCGAGCAGTACTTC. Protein sequence: CASSALSTGEQYF.

V is TRBV9 and J is TRBJ1-2, with D unclear. Germline V lookup: CDR1 SGDLS, CDR2 YYNGEE. The CDR3 is 14 residues long. V was pared by 0 bases and J by 8 bases, with 14 bases between. CDR3 residues: CASSVEGRTGGYTF. For the CDR3, the DNA is TGTGCCAGCAGCGTAGAAGGACGAACGGGGGGCTACACCTTC.

The chain combines TRBV19 with TRBJ1-2, with D possibly TRBD1 on 5 matching bases. Trimming took 3 bases from V and 8 from J, leaving 10 bases between them. The CDR3 has 12 residues. In germline, CDR1 is LNHDA, CDR2 SQIVND (reference sequence). The CDR3 coding sequence is TGTGCCAGTAGTATCCAGGGCAGGGGCTACACCTTC. Translation: CASSIQGRGYTF.

The genes are TRBV7-6 and TRBJ2-7; no clear D. V was trimmed by 2 bases and J by 2 bases, leaving 7 bases between them. Germline V gene sequence: CDR1 SGHVS, CDR2 FNYEAQ. The CDR3 runs 13 residues. The CDR3 is CASSLTKAYEQYF. CDR3 DNA: TGTGCCAGCAGCTTAACTAAAGCCTACGAGCAGTACTTC.

V gene TRBV9 combines with J gene TRBJ2-5, with TRBD2 matching over 7 bases. The V segment lost 3 bases and the J segment 5 bases; nucleotides outside the gene matches: 4. There are 13 residues in the CDR3. The V gene's germline CDR1 is SGDLS and CDR2 YYNGEE. CDR3 region: CASSGGGPETQYF. The CDR3 bases are TGTGCCAGCAGCGGCGGGGGACCGGAGACCCAGTACTTC.

This clone has a handful of counts. The chain combines TRBV28 with TRBJ1-2; D may be TRBD1 (5 bases). The length of the CDR3 is 13 residues. The germline CDR1 and CDR2 sequences are MDHEN and SYDVKM. V lost 6 bases to trimming and J lost 7 bases, with 15 bases between them. The CDR3 protein is CASRVGVVAGYTF. The CDR3 bases are TGTGCCAGCAGAGTAGGGGTGGTTGCTGGCTACACCTTC.

The rearrangement joins TRBV5-6 to TRBJ2-2; D is possibly TRBD2 (5 bases). CDR1 and CDR2 from the germline V gene are SGHDT and YYEEEE. The length of the CDR3 is 16 residues. With 2 bases removed from V and 1 base from J, the gap between germline ends came to 12 bases. The CDR3, as DNA: TGTGCCAGCAGCTTCAGAGGGATGTTGAACACCGGGGAGCTGTTTTTT. It encodes CASSFRGMLNTGELFF.

V gene TRBV20-1 combines with J gene TRBJ1-5; D might be TRBD1 (6 bases). The CDR3 spans 16 residues. Germline loops: CDR1 DFQATT, CDR2 SNEGSKA (reference sequence). The germline V and J ends were trimmed by 3 bases and 5 bases, with 20 bases remaining between them. CDR3 nucleotides: TGCAGTGCTAGTCCCTTTGGACAGTACCAATATCAGCCCCAGCATTTT. It codes for CSASPFGQYQYQPQHF.

The chain employs TRBV11-2 and TRBJ2-3; TRBD2 matches 9 bases. The trim removed 8 bases at V and 2 bases at J, leaving 8 bases unmatched. The CDR3 has 15 amino acids. From germline, CDR1 is SGHAT and CDR2 FQNNGV. The CDR3 region has the DNA TGTGCCAGCGGGCGGGGGGGCTTAATCACAGATACGCAGTATTTT. Translating it yields CASGRGGLITDTQYF.